This T cell receptor beta chain was sequenced during a study of blood T cell repertoires in COVID-19. The wider study: The United States, Italy and Spain supplied acute and convalescent COVID-19 samples. PBMCs, B-cell-depleted T cells, or T cells were the source of the cDNA or gDNA that made up the material.

Per the original data handling: Amplification from reference gene primers served as the basis for estimated nucleated cell counts. Measured with immunoSEQ multiplex PCR; TCRdb has only the in-frame clones, and not every one. V, J and clone size derive from that table, while D and trimming were established from the DNA sequence. There are 110,000 to 150,000 clones in the sample; approximately 83% occur only once, and under 9.5% lies in the top ten. CDR1 and CDR2 (germline): DFQATT, SNEGSKA (reference sequence). The V end was cut by 6 bases, the J end by 8 bases, with 12 bases between. The CDR3 contains 11 residues.

Input material: peripheral blood. The V gene is TRBV20-1, the J gene TRBJ2-3; D might be TRBD2 (6 bases). This receptor was identified in a human donor in a cohort sampled during active COVID-19. The CDR3 loop reads CSASAGFTQYF. In DNA, the CDR3 is TGCAGTGCCAGTGCGGGGTTTACGCAGTATTTT.